This T cell receptor beta chain was retrieved from a study of T cells in narcolepsy. The overall study: Donors had narcolepsy type 1 or type 2, or were healthy controls. Overall study findings and caveats: Reportedly, autoreactive clonotypes were serially detected in patients' blood but not controls'. In some patient and control memory CD4+ samples, autoreactive clones were absent. HCRT-specific and TRIB2-specific autoreactive clonotypes appeared among same-patient CSF and blood CD4+ clonotypes.

Libraries were prepared by immunoSEQ multiplex PCR; TCRdb keeps only in-frame clonotypes and omits some of them. The data show about 40,000 clones, approximately 89% seen once. V was cut by 6 bases and J by 9 bases, with 15 bases left in between. The CDR3 has 13 amino acids. CDR1 LNHDA and CDR2 SQIVND come from the germline V gene (reference sequence). Comment on this clone: No antigen is known for it.

The V and J genes are TRBV19 and TRBJ1-5, with a weak D call TRBD1 (5 bases). This receptor was identified in a human donor with narcolepsy. The sequenced sample consisted of CD45RA- memory CD4+ T cells from PBMCs. The CDR3 DNA follows: TGTGCCAGTAGCCGGGGCCCCGGGGGGCCCCAGCATTTT. Translation: CASSRGPGGPQHF.